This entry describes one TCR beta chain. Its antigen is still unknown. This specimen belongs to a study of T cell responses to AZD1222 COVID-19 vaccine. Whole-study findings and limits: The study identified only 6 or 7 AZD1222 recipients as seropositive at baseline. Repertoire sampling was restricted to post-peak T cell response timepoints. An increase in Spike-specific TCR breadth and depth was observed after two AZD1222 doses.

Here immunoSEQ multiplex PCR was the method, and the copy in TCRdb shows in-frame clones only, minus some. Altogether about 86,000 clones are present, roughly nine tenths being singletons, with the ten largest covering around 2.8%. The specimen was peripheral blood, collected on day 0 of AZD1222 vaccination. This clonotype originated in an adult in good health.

DNA of the CDR3: TGTGCCAGCAGCCCGTCCCGGGACAGGGTTGGGAACACTGAAGCTTTCTTT. It translates to CASSPSRDRVGNTEAFF. The chain combines TRBV3-1 (or the pseudogene TRBV3-2) with TRBJ1-1; 9 bases align to TRBD1. J lost 1 base, V lost 4 bases, and 10 bases had no gene match. CDR3 length equals 17 residues. CDR1 is LGHDT and CDR2 is YNNKEL in the germline V gene (reference sequence).